A single sample is the source of the 11 T cell receptor beta chains below, sequenced in a study of T-cell reconstitution after alpha-beta-depleted transplantation in children. The authors prepared the TCRbeta library with unique molecular identifiers. TCRdb analysed the PCR reads with MiXCR anew, one entry per CDR3 protein. The sample holds 600,000 to 700,000 distinct CDR3 sequences, about an eighth seen once. The sequenced sample was PBMCs, obtained before TCRalphabeta/CD19-depleted stem cell transplant. These receptors were taken from a girl aged 2-10 years with congenital amegakaryocytic thrombocytopenia, due to receive a stem cell transplant.

This clonotype has at least ten counts. The gene calls are TRBV5-1 and TRBJ2-2, with D uncertain. CDR1 SGHRS and CDR2 YFSETQ come from the germline V gene. Trimming left V 1 base short and J 7 bases short, with 14 bases between. This CDR3 spans 15 amino acids. The CDR3 sequence is CASSLLGADLGELFF. Written as DNA, the CDR3 is TGCGCCAGCAGCTTGCTGGGCGCGGATCTCGGGGAGCTGTTTTTT. Based on the CDR3 plus reference TRBV5-1 and TRBJ2-2, the full variable domain is KAGVTQTPRYLIKTRGQQVTLSCSPISGHRSVSWYQQTPGQGLQFLFEYFSETQRNKGNFPGRFSGRQFSNSRSEMNVSTLELGDSALYLCASSLLGADLGELFFGEGSRLTVL.

This clonotype has more than one count but fewer than ten. J is TRBJ2-3 and V is TRBV12-3 or TRBV12-4; TRBD1 matches 8 bases. The CDR3 extends over 15 amino acids. Trimming cost V 5 bases and J 2 bases; bases outside gene matches: 6. As DNA, the CDR3 is TGTGCCAGCAGTCGAGGACAGGGTCACACAGATACGCAGTATTTT. As protein: CASSRGQGHTDTQYF.

The J gene is TRBJ2-7, the V gene TRBV4-1, with D hard to call. Germline V gives CDR1 MGHRA, CDR2 YSYEKL. Trimming removed 6 bases from V and 3 bases from J, with 18 bases in between. The CDR3 is 15 residues long. Here the CDR3 DNA reads TGCGCCAGCAGACTCCTTTTTGGCGGAAGCTACGAGCAGTACTTC. Translation gives CASRLLFGGSYEQYF.

For this clonotype: This could be a read error, since a much larger clone is one nucleotide away. The J gene is TRBJ2-1, the V gene TRBV5-5; no reliable D call. The CDR3 has 15 amino acids. CDR1 SGHKS and CDR2 YYEKEE come from the germline V gene (reference sequence). V was pared by 2 bases and J by 8 bases, with 17 bases between. This CDR3 is CASSLTSDGWDEQFF. For the CDR3, the DNA is TGTGCCAGCAGCTTAACGTCCGACGGTTGGGATGAGCAGTTCTTC.

The chain employs TRBV14 and TRBJ2-1; either TRBD1 or TRBD2 may supply D (5 bases each). This CDR3 contains 16 residues. The ends were cut back, 1 base at V and 8 bases at J, with 18 bases in the middle. CDR1 and CDR2 from the germline V gene are SGHDN and FVKESK. CDR3 sequence (DNA): TGTGCCAGCAGCCAAGGGGGTTTAACGGGGCTTCATGAGCAGTTCTTC. Protein: CASSQGGLTGLHEQFF.

This chain joins TRBV6-6 and TRBJ2-7; D unresolved. V was pared by 3 bases and J by 1 base, with 7 bases between. Germline loops: CDR1 MNHNY, CDR2 SVGAGI (reference sequence). The CDR3 length is 13 residues. The CDR3 DNA is TGTGCCAGCAGTTATTTCAGATCCTACGAGCAGTACTTC. Translating gives CASSYFRSYEQYF.

This clonotype was counted many times. The chain links TRBV20-1 to TRBJ2-7; D uncertain. The CDR3 loop spans 12 amino acids. V was clipped by 2 bases and J by 6 bases, with 11 bases between them. Germline loops: CDR1 DFQATT, CDR2 SNEGSKA (reference sequence). CDR3 sequence reads: CSARSIVGEQYF. Written as DNA, the CDR3 is TGCAGTGCTAGATCCATAGTTGGCGAGCAGTACTTC.

The chain links TRBV5-1 to TRBJ1-1; D unresolved. Looked up from germline, CDR1 is SGHRS and CDR2 is YFSETQ. The V gene lost 6 bases and the J gene lost 4 bases, with 13 bases spanning the gap. CDR3 length equals 13 residues. Here the CDR3 DNA reads TGCGCCAGCAAAGCAGAAATGAGCACTGAAGCTTTCTTT. Protein product: CASKAEMSTEAFF.

The chain links TRBV5-1 to TRBJ2-1; D is unclear. The V gene lost 0 bases and the J gene lost 5 bases, with 9 bases spanning the gap. This CDR3 region has 14 residues. The germline gives CDR1 SGHRS, CDR2 YFSETQ. This CDR3 is CASSLELTNNEQFF. DNA of the CDR3: TGCGCCAGCAGCTTGGAACTCACCAACAATGAGCAGTTCTTC.

This clonotype was picked up many times. The chain employs TRBV11-1 and TRBJ2-4; TRBD1 aligns across 9 bases. The ends lost 5 bases at V and 7 bases at J; junction bases unmatched: 6. Germline lookup yields CDR1 SGHAT and CDR2 FQDESV (reference sequence). The CDR3 is made up of 14 amino acids. The CDR3 DNA follows: TGTGCCAGCAGCCCCCGGACAGGGGTGAACATTCAGTACTTC. Translated, it gives CASSPRTGVNIQYF.

This clonotype has a count of ten or more. The CDR3 loop is CASSLDLLTYEQYF. The CDR3 nucleotides read TGCGCCAGCAGCTTGGACCTTTTAACCTACGAGCAGTACTTC. V gene TRBV5-1 combines with J gene TRBJ2-7; no clear D gene. Germline CDR1 SGHRS, CDR2 YFSETQ. This CDR3 comprises 14 residues. V lost 0 bases and J 2 bases, leaving 9 bases between the germline ends. Looking up the rest from reference TRBV5-1 and TRBJ2-7 gives the full variable domain: KAGVTQTPRYLIKTRGQQVTLSCSPISGHRSVSWYQQTPGQGLQFLFEYFSETQRNKGNFPGRFSGRQFSNSRSEMNVSTLELGDSALYLCASSLDLLTYEQYFGPGTRLTVT.